The rows below give T cell receptor beta chains drawn from one sample of a study of cytomegalovirus exposure and HLA in healthy donors. The table came from immunoSEQ multiplex PCR; TCRdb's copy has only in-frame clones and leaves some out. The repertoire consists of 130,000 to 150,000 clones, with roughly four fifths occurring once and the leading ten covering 4% to 5%. Sequencing input: PBMCs. These receptors originate from a man aged 40-55 years in good health and CMV-seropositive. The CDR3 runs from the conserved cysteine through the conserved F or W. A D gene is named only where the DNA matches it firmly. Size tells how often a clone was seen (once, few, many) or the class of an expanded clone, and some rows leave it out.

>once|.|TRBV5-4|TRBJ2-1
CASSLALNNEQFF
TGTGCCAGCAGCTTGGCCCTTAACAATGAGCAGTTCTTC
>.|TRBD2|TRBV9|TRBJ2-7
CASSVGLAGIEQYF
TGTGCCAGCAGCGTAGGCCTAGCGGGAATAGAGCAGTACTTC
>.|.|TRBV28|TRBJ2-7
CASSLPAIDKSSYEQYF
TGTGCCAGCAGTTTACCCGCCATTGACAAGAGCTCCTACGAGCAGTACTTC
>.|TRBD1|TRBV10-3|TRBJ2-6
CAITSRGLGANVLTF
TGTGCCATCACTTCCAGGGGGCTTGGGGCCAACGTCCTGACTTTC
>few|.|TRBV11-2|TRBJ2-7
CASSSVTYEQYF
TGTGCCAGCAGCTCGGTCACCTACGAGCAGTACTTC
>.|TRBD1|TRBV30|TRBJ1-4
CAWGQGDSGEKLFF
TGTGCCTGGGGCCAGGGGGACTCGGGTGAAAAACTGTTTTTT
>.|TRBD1|TRBV19|TRBJ2-1
CASSVTGGVGNEQFF
TGTGCCAGTAGTGTAACAGGGGGAGTTGGGAATGAGCAGTTCTTC
>.|.|TRBV5-5|TRBJ1-5
CASSRSQGGQPQHF
TGTGCCAGCAGCAGGAGTCAGGGTGGTCAGCCCCAGCATTTT
>few|.|TRBV25-1|TRBJ1-1
CASSPGEIPEAFF
TGTGCCAGCAGTCCAGGGGAGATCCCTGAAGCTTTCTTT
>.|TRBD2|TRBV7-3|TRBJ2-2
CASSPYLAGGPTGELFF
TGTGCCAGCAGCCCCTATCTAGCGGGAGGGCCCACCGGGGAGCTGTTTTTT
>.|TRBD1|TRBV5-1|TRBJ2-7
CASSTRTGSRDEQYF
TGCGCCAGCAGCACCAGGACAGGGTCGAGGGACGAGCAGTACTTC
>.|TRBD1|TRBV6-5|TRBJ1-1
CASSDRGDTEAFF
TGTGCCAGCAGCGACAGGGGTGACACTGAAGCTTTCTTT
>.|.|TRBV4-1|TRBJ1-1
CASSPRVSTEAFF
TGCGCCAGCAGCCCCCGAGTAAGCACTGAAGCTTTCTTT
>.|TRBD2|TRBV9|TRBJ2-5
CASSVLAGSETQYF
TGTGCCAGCAGCGTATTAGCGGGGTCAGAGACCCAGTACTTC
>.|.|TRBV11-2|TRBJ2-1
CASSPSLSEQFF
TGTGCCAGCAGCCCAAGTCTATCTGAGCAGTTCTTC
>.|.|TRBV27|TRBJ2-1
CASSRPGQYNEQFF
TGTGCCAGCAGCAGACCGGGACAATACAATGAGCAGTTCTTC
>.|.|TRBV27|TRBJ2-7
CASSLGVTGGGGEQYF
TGTGCCAGCAGTTTAGGCGTTACGGGGGGCGGCGGCGAGCAGTACTTC
>.|TRBD2|TRBV27|TRBJ2-1
CASPRLAGAGQFF
TGTGCCAGCCCCCGGCTAGCGGGTGCAGGGCAGTTCTTC
>.|.|TRBV15|TRBJ1-5
CATSRDSQPQHF
TGTGCCACCAGCAGAGATAGTCAGCCCCAGCATTTT
>.|.|TRBV7-9|TRBJ2-2
CASSLQGNTGELFF
TGTGCCAGCAGTTTACAGGGGAACACCGGGGAGCTGTTTTTT
>.|.|TRBV27|TRBJ1-5
CASSLLGQGGQPQHF
TGTGCCAGCAGTTTATTAGGCCAGGGAGGTCAGCCCCAGCATTTT
>.|.|TRBV9|TRBJ1-5
CASSVGSGIQPQHF
TGTGCCAGCAGCGTAGGTTCAGGTATTCAGCCCCAGCATTTT
>.|.|TRBV10-3|TRBJ2-7
CAITQDGGEQYF
TGTGCCATCACTCAGGACGGAGGAGAGCAGTACTTC
>.|.|TRBV2|TRBJ1-5
CASSGGSSAGSQPQHF
TGTGCCAGCAGTGGCGGGTCAAGCGCCGGTAGTCAGCCCCAGCATTTT
>.|TRBD1|TRBV7-6|TRBJ2-1
CASSPTGQGANEQFF
TGTGCCAGCAGCCCCACCGGACAGGGGGCCAATGAGCAGTTCTTC
>.|.|TRBV30|TRBJ2-1
CAWSVPGEQFF
TGTGCCTGGAGTGTACCGGGTGAGCAGTTCTTC
>few|.|TRBV30|TRBJ2-1
CAWSPSNEQFF
TGTGCCTGGAGTCCGTCCAATGAGCAGTTCTTC
>.|.|TRBV5-6|TRBJ1-2
CASSSGHLMQGSYSYGYTF
TGTGCCAGCAGCTCCGGACACCTCATGCAAGGAAGCTATAGCTATGGCTACACCTTC
>once|TRBD2|TRBV10-3|TRBJ2-3
CAISAGTSGGPDTQYF
TGTGCCATCAGCGCCGGGACTAGCGGGGGTCCAGATACGCAGTATTTT
>.|TRBD1|TRBV6-5|TRBJ1-2
CASSADRVNYGYTF
TGTGCCAGCAGTGCGGACAGGGTTAACTATGGCTACACCTTC
>.|TRBD1|TRBV4-3|TRBJ1-2
CASSRRGQGTNGHTF
TGCGCCAGCAGCCGCCGCGGACAGGGTACCAACGGCCACACCTTC
>once|.|TRBV7-8|TRBJ2-5
CASSYIAESTQYF
TGTGCCAGCAGCTACATAGCGGAGAGTACCCAGTACTTC
>.|TRBD2|TRBV9|TRBJ2-2
CASRVGGADTGELFF
TGTGCCAGCAGGGTCGGGGGGGCCGACACCGGGGAGCTGTTTTTT
>.|.|TRBV6-5|TRBJ1-2
CASSYGDTLGGGYTF
TGTGCCAGCAGTTACGGGGACACCTTAGGAGGTGGCTACACCTTC
>.|TRBD2|TRBV7-7|TRBJ2-3
CASSTGTSGATDTQYF
TGTGCCAGCAGCACCGGGACTAGCGGTGCCACAGATACGCAGTATTTT
>.|.|TRBV5-1|TRBJ2-1
CASSSEGAKYNEQFF
TGCGCCAGCAGTTCAGAAGGGGCAAAGTACAATGAGCAGTTCTTC